The 6 T cell receptor beta chains below all came from one sample that was sequenced in a study of blood T cell repertoires in COVID-19. Here immunoSEQ multiplex PCR was the method, and the copy in TCRdb shows in-frame clones only, minus some. The sample comprises 190,000 or so clones, 78% of which are singletons, and 2.5% to 3.5% rests with the top ten. The sequenced sample consisted of peripheral blood. These receptors came from an elderly woman with active or convalescent COVID-19.

The rearrangement joins TRBV5-1 to TRBJ1-4; D gene uncertain. Deletions cut 4 bases from V and 1 base from J, with 11 bases between. The CDR3 loop spans 15 amino acids. Germline CDR1 is SGHRS and CDR2 is YFSETQ. The CDR3 reads CASSEEGITNEKLFF. Written as DNA, the CDR3 is TGCGCCAGCAGCGAGGAGGGTATAACTAATGAAAAACTGTTTTTT.

This clone was seen a handful of times. V is TRBV15 and J is TRBJ1-3, with D possibly TRBD1 on 6 matching bases. This CDR3 spans 14 amino acids. Germline V gene data show CDR1 as LNHNV and CDR2 as YYDKDF (reference sequence). With 5 bases removed from V and 3 bases from J, the gap between germline ends came to 11 bases. The CDR3 DNA reads as TGTGCCACCAGCCCGACAGGCAGTGGAAACACCATATATTTT. Amino acid sequence: CATSPTGSGNTIYF. Full variable domain (missing parts from reference TRBV15 and TRBJ1-3): DAMVIQNPRYQVTQFGKPVTLSCSQTLNHNVMYWYQQKSSQAPKLLFHYYDKDFNNEADTPDNFQSRRPNTSFCFLDIRSPGLGDTAMYLCATSPTGSGNTIYFGEGSWLTVV.

The genes are TRBV3-1 (or the pseudogene TRBV3-2) and TRBJ2-3; no clear D. The ends were cut back, 5 bases at V and 4 bases at J, with 10 bases in the middle. The CDR3 loop spans 13 amino acids. The V gene's germline CDR1 is LGHDT and CDR2 YNNKEL (reference sequence). This CDR3 reads CASSSRMSDTQYF. The DNA of the CDR3 is TGTGCCAGCAGCTCGCGGATGTCAGATACGCAGTATTTT.

The rearrangement links TRBV5-1 to TRBJ1-2; 8 positions match TRBD1. Germline V lookup: CDR1 SGHRS, CDR2 YFSETQ. V lost 4 bases and J lost 6; bases outside the gene matches: 2. This CDR3 spans 12 amino acids. CDR3 nucleotides: TGCGCCAGCAGCGGACAGGGAGATGGCTACACCTTC. Translation: CASSGQGDGYTF. Combining the CDR3 with reference TRBV5-1 and TRBJ1-2 gives the whole variable domain KAGVTQTPRYLIKTRGQQVTLSCSPISGHRSVSWYQQTPGQGLQFLFEYFSETQRNKGNFPGRFSGRQFSNSRSEMNVSTLELGDSALYLCASSGQGDGYTFGSGTRLTVV.

The CDR3 DNA reads TGTGCCAGCAGTTTCATGGGCGGGCAGAACTATGGCTACACCTTC. Protein: CASSFMGGQNYGYTF. J is TRBJ1-2 and V is TRBV28; D is ambiguous. Germline loops: CDR1 MDHEN, CDR2 SYDVKM. Trimming removed 3 bases at V and 2 bases at J, with 13 bases between. The CDR3 length is 15 residues.

The chain carries TRBV6-2 or TRBV6-3 and TRBJ1-6; 11 bases agree with TRBD1. The CDR3 consists of 16 residues. Germline V gene lookup returns CDR1 MNHEY and CDR2 SVGEGT. V shed 5 bases, J shed 9 bases, and the junction held 9 bases outside the gene matches. CDR3: CASSPHAGTGGSPLHF. Written as DNA, the CDR3 is TGTGCCAGCAGTCCCCACGCGGGGACAGGGGGTTCACCCCTCCACTTT.